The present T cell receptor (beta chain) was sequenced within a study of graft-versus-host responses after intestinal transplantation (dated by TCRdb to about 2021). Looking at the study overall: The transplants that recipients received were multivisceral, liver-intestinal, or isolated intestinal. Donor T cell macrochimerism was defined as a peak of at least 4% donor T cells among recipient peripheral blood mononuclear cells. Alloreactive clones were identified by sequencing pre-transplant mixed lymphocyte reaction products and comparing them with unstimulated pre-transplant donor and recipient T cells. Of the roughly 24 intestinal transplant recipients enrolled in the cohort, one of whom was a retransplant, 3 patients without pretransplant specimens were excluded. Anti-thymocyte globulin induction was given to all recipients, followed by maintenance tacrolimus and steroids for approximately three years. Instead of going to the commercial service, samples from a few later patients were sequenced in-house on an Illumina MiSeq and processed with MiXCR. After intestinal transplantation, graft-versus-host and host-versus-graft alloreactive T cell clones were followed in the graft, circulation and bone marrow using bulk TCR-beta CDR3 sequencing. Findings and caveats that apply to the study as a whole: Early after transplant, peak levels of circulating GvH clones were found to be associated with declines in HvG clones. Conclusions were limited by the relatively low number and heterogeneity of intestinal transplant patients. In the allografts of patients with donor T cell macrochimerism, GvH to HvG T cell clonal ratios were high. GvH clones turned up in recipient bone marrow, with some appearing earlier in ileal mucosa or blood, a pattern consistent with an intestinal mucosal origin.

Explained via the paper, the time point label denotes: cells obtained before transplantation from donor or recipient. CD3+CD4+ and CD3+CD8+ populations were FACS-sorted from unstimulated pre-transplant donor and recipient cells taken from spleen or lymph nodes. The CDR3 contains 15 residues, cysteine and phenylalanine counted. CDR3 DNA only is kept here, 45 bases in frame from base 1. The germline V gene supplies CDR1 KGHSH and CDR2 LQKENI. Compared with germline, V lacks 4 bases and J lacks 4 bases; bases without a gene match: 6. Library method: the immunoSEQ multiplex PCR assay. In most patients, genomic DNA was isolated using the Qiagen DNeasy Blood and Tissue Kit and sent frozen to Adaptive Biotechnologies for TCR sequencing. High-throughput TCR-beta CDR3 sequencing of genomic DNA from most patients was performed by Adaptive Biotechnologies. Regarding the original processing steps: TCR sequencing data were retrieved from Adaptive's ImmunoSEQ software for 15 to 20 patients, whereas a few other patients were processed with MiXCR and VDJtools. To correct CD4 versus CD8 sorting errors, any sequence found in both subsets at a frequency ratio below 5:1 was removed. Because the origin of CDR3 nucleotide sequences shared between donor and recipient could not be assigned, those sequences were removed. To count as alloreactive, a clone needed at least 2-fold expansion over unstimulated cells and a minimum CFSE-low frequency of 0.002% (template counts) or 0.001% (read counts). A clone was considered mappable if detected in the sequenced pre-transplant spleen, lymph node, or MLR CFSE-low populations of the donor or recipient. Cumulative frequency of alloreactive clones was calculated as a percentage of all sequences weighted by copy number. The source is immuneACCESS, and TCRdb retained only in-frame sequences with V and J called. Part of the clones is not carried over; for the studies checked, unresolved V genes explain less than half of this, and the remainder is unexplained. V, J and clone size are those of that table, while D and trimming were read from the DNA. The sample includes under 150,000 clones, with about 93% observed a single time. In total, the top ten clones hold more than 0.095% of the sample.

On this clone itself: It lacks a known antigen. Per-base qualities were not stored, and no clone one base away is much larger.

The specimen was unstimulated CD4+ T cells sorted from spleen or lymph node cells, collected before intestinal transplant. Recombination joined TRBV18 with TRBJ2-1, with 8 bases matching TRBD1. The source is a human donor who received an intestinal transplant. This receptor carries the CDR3 CASSRDRPLYNEQFF. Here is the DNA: TGTGCCAGCTCACGGGACAGGCCCCTATACAATGAGCAGTTCTTC.